This T cell receptor (beta chain) was captured by sequencing in a study of blood T cell repertoires in COVID-19. The CDR3 sequence is 13 residues long. Per the germline V gene, CDR1 is SGHAT and CDR2 is FQNNGV. V was clipped by 5 bases and J by 9 bases, with 11 bases between them. Cohorts were assigned according to the clinical history that participants reported. Under the authors' procedure: Counts of nucleated cells, estimated from reference gene primer amplification, were obtained. This table comes from immunoSEQ multiplex PCR, and its TCRdb copy is limited to in-frame clones, with some not included. For V, J and clone size, that table is used; D and trimming come from the DNA. The sample records a few hundred thousand clones, about 86% being singletons.

The source material was PBMCs or T cells enriched from blood (not recorded which). This receptor was identified in a middle-aged woman with acute COVID-19. The V gene is TRBV11-2, the J gene TRBJ1-6; D uncertain. The CDR3 DNA sequence: TGTGCCAGCAGCCCGGAGGCCTTTTCACCCCTCCACTTT. Residues: CASSPEAFSPLHF.